The rows below give T cell receptor beta chains drawn from one sample of a study of T-cell reconstitution after alpha-beta-depleted transplantation in children. Via MiXCR, TCRdb re-called the PCR reads, giving one row per CDR3 protein. The table records about 440,000 distinct CDR3 sequences, around two fifths of them present only once. Material: PBMCs, obtained before TCRalphabeta/CD19-depleted stem cell transplant. These TCRs come from a girl aged 2-15 years with aplastic anemia, due to receive a stem cell transplant. Both conserved end residues are part of each CDR3. Each record gives: J gene, D gene, V gene, clone size, CDR3 protein, CDR3 DNA. A D gene is named only where the DNA matches it firmly. The listing skips clone size in some rows; elsewhere it reads once, few, many or a size class.

>TRBJ2-3|NA|TRBV20-1|few
CSAPALTDTQYF
TGCAGTGCCCCTGCCCTCACAGATACGCAGTATTTT
>TRBJ1-1|NA|TRBV28|many
CASSPGLPGDEAFF
TGTGCCAGCAGCCCGGGCCTTCCCGGGGATGAAGCTTTCTTT
>TRBJ1-6|TRBD1|TRBV18|few
CASSPPISRGNSPLHF
TGTGCCAGCTCACCACCAATTTCCAGGGGGAATTCACCCCTCCACTTT
>TRBJ1-4|NA|TRBV15|NA
CATSRRAGNEKLFF
TGTGCCACCAGCAGAAGGGCTGGGAATGAAAAACTGTTTTTT
>TRBJ2-7|TRBD1|TRBV20-1|NA
CSRGQGAHEQYF
TGCAGCAGGGGACAGGGGGCGCACGAGCAGTACTTC
>TRBJ2-1|TRBD1|TRBV20-1|NA
CSVTQGLGNEQFF
TGCAGTGTTACACAGGGGCTAGGCAATGAGCAGTTCTTC
>TRBJ2-1|TRBD2|TRBV7-6|NA
CASSLRRGGRNEQFF
TGTGCCAGCAGCTTACGCCGGGGGGGCCGTAATGAGCAGTTCTTC
>TRBJ2-7|TRBD1|TRBV12-3/TRBV12-4|NA
CASSPSTGGLGYEQYF
TGTGCCAGCAGCCCAAGTACAGGGGGTCTGGGCTACGAGCAGTACTTC
>TRBJ1-2|TRBD1|TRBV11-1|many
CASSQGDLGLAANYGYTF
TGTGCCAGCAGTCAGGGGGACTTGGGACTAGCGGCCAACTATGGCTACACCTTC
>TRBJ2-3|TRBD2|TRBV7-8|NA
CASSPRTSTGDTQYF
TGTGCCAGCAGCCCCAGGACTAGTACGGGAGATACGCAGTATTTT
>TRBJ2-1|NA|TRBV20-1|NA
CSAFINEQFF
TGCAGTGCATTTATCAATGAGCAGTTCTTC
>TRBJ1-1|NA|TRBV6-1|many
CASSLTGRGTEAFF
TGTGCCAGCAGTCTCACAGGACGGGGGACTGAAGCTTTCTTT
>TRBJ2-1|TRBD1|TRBV12-3/TRBV12-4|NA
CASSGGQGRDNEQFF
TGTGCCAGCAGCGGCGGACAGGGAAGGGACAATGAGCAGTTCTTC
>TRBJ2-3|NA|TRBV7-4|NA
CASSFLAAKGEGTDTQYF
TGTGCCAGCAGCTTCCTCGCCGCGAAAGGGGAGGGCACAGATACGCAGTATTTT
>TRBJ2-1|TRBD1|TRBV5-4|NA
CASRGTYRGTYNEQFF
TGTGCCAGCAGAGGTACCTACAGGGGTACGTACAATGAGCAGTTCTTC
>TRBJ2-7|TRBD1|TRBV5-1|many
CASSLTGGTYEQYF
TGCGCCAGCAGCTTGACAGGGGGGACCTACGAGCAGTACTTC
>TRBJ1-1|NA|TRBV6-5|NA
CASSYSRQGDTEAFF
TGTGCCAGCAGTTACTCGAGGCAGGGCGACACTGAAGCTTTCTTT
>TRBJ1-1|NA|TRBV20-1|NA
CSARDDIANTEAFF
TGCAGTGCTAGAGATGATATCGCGAACACTGAAGCTTTCTTT
>TRBJ2-1|NA|TRBV5-1|NA
CASSLALLTRLGMNEQFF
TGCGCCAGCAGCTTGGCCCTACTTACTCGACTGGGAATGAATGAGCAGTTCTTC
>TRBJ2-1|TRBD2|TRBV27|NA
CASSSPRAGGGDEQFF
TGTGCCAGCAGTTCGCCCAGAGCGGGAGGAGGAGATGAGCAGTTCTTC
>TRBJ2-1|TRBD2|TRBV7-6|NA
CASSLGLAGGNYNEQFF
TGTGCCAGCAGCTTAGGGCTAGCGGGAGGCAACTACAATGAGCAGTTCTTC
>TRBJ2-7|NA|TRBV20-1|NA
CSARPHSSYEQYF
TGCAGTGCTCGACCCCATAGCTCCTACGAGCAGTACTTC
>TRBJ2-7|TRBD1|TRBV4-1|NA
CASSQVGTGVYEQYF
TGCGCCAGCAGCCAAGTTGGGACAGGAGTCTACGAGCAGTACTTC
>TRBJ2-7|TRBD1|TRBV7-2|once
CASWDSGPYEQYF
TGTGCCAGCTGGGACAGCGGCCCCTACGAGCAGTACTTC
>TRBJ1-4|NA|TRBV7-9|few
CASSPRTGINEKLFF
TGTGCCAGCAGCCCACGGACGGGGATTAACGAAAAACTGTTTTTT
>TRBJ2-3|TRBD2|TRBV20-1|NA
CSAPTSGRGGDTQYF
TGCAGTGCACCGACTAGCGGGAGGGGGGGAGATACGCAGTATTTT
>TRBJ1-1|NA|TRBV29-1|many
CSVATLEVGFEAFF
TGCAGCGTTGCGACACTGGAAGTGGGTTTTGAAGCTTTCTTT
>TRBJ2-7|TRBD2|TRBV9|few
CASSEAGVGGYEQYF
TGTGCCAGCAGCGAAGCGGGAGTGGGTGGATACGAGCAGTACTTC
>TRBJ2-1|TRBD1|TRBV6-5|few
CASRTGGGEQFF
TGTGCCAGCAGGACAGGGGGCGGAGAGCAGTTCTTC
>TRBJ1-3|NA|TRBV7-6|NA
CASSTQAWGSGNTIYF
TGTGCCAGCAGCACTCAGGCGTGGGGCTCTGGAAACACCATATATTTT
>TRBJ2-3|TRBD2|TRBV29-1|NA
CSVENLAGELADTQYF
TGCAGCGTTGAAAACCTAGCGGGAGAACTGGCAGATACGCAGTATTTT
>TRBJ2-2|NA|TRBV7-9|many
CASSPPFTGEDTGELFF
TGTGCCAGCAGCCCACCTTTTACGGGAGAGGACACCGGGGAGCTGTTTTTT
>TRBJ2-7|TRBD1|TRBV20-1|few
CSARGGGQGAYEQYF
TGCAGTGCTAGAGGGGGGGGACAGGGGGCCTACGAGCAGTACTTC
>TRBJ2-2|TRBD1|TRBV20-1|NA
CSASEAQGAGELFF
TGCAGTGCTAGTGAGGCACAGGGGGCCGGGGAGCTGTTTTTT
>TRBJ2-7|NA|TRBV5-5|NA
CASSFESPYEQYF
TGTGCCAGCAGCTTTGAGTCGCCCTACGAGCAGTACTTC
>TRBJ2-1|NA|TRBV10-3|NA
CAIKEDLAGDEQFF
TGTGCCATCAAAGAAGACCTAGCCGGGGATGAGCAGTTCTTC
>TRBJ2-7|TRBD2|TRBV3-1|NA
CASIQEAGGAYEQYF
TGTGCCAGCATCCAAGAAGCGGGGGGCGCGTACGAGCAGTACTTC
>TRBJ2-1|NA|TRBV11-2|many
CASSPNVGNEQFF
TGTGCCAGCAGCCCCAATGTCGGGAATGAGCAGTTCTTC
>TRBJ2-7|NA|TRBV6-1|few
CASSPGGLREQYF
TGTGCCAGCAGCCCAGGGGGGCTTCGGGAGCAGTACTTC
>TRBJ1-1|TRBD1|TRBV20-1|few
CSAPPPGQMNTEAFF
TGCAGTGCTCCACCTCCGGGACAGATGAACACTGAAGCTTTCTTT
>TRBJ2-7|NA|TRBV12-3/TRBV12-4|once
CASSPAGPGTSYEQYF
TGTGCCAGCAGTCCAGCGGGTCCAGGGACCTCCTACGAGCAGTACTTC
>TRBJ1-5|TRBD1|TRBV12-3/TRBV12-4|NA
CASSLVSTGEQQPQHF
TGTGCCAGCAGTTTGGTTTCGACAGGGGAGCAGCAGCCCCAGCATTTT
>TRBJ2-1|TRBD2|TRBV20-1|NA
CSARPAFTARLAGGYEQFF
TGCAGTGCTAGGCCGGCGTTTACAGCCCGACTGGCGGGAGGGTATGAGCAGTTCTTC
>TRBJ2-3|NA|TRBV27|NA
CASSSPPDTQYF
TGTGCCAGCAGTTCCCCCCCAGATACGCAGTATTTT
>TRBJ2-5|NA|TRBV20-1|NA
CSASRAVGGETQYF
TGCAGTGCTTCACGAGCCGTCGGTGGAGAGACCCAGTACTTC
>TRBJ2-3|NA|TRBV7-9|NA
CASSPGGGTTDTQYF
TGTGCCAGCAGCCCCGGTGGGGGCACCACAGATACGCAGTATTTT
>TRBJ2-7|TRBD2|TRBV20-1|once
CSASLTSAFSYEQYF
TGCAGTGCTAGTCTGACTAGCGCTTTTTCCTACGAGCAGTACTTC
>TRBJ1-1|NA|TRBV20-1|many
CSASYRESNTEAFF
TGCAGTGCCTCTTACAGGGAGTCGAACACTGAAGCTTTCTTT
>TRBJ1-4|NA|TRBV20-1|few
CSARGSVNEKLFF
TGCAGTGCTAGAGGAAGCGTGAATGAAAAACTGTTTTTT
>TRBJ1-2|NA|TRBV20-1|many
CSASATGYTF
TGCAGTGCTAGTGCGACCGGCTACACCTTC
>TRBJ2-7|TRBD2|TRBV7-3|NA
CASSPSGGAYEQYF
TGTGCCAGCAGCCCGAGCGGGGGGGCGTACGAGCAGTACTTC
>TRBJ2-1|TRBD2|TRBV7-2|few
CASSRVAGASYNEQFF
TGTGCCAGCAGCCGAGTGGCGGGAGCGTCCTACAATGAGCAGTTCTTC
>TRBJ2-7|TRBD1|TRBV28|NA
CASTPGDRAYEQYF
TGTGCCAGCACCCCCGGGGACAGGGCCTACGAGCAGTACTTC
>TRBJ2-3|TRBD2|TRBV3-1|NA
CASSQGSGSPQYF
TGTGCCAGCAGCCAAGGGAGCGGGAGCCCCCAGTATTTT
>TRBJ2-2|TRBD1|TRBV5-1|many
CASSLAGQLNTGELFF
TGCGCCAGCAGCTTGGCGGGACAGCTGAACACCGGGGAGCTGTTTTTT
>TRBJ2-7|NA|TRBV20-1|NA
CSALPGLAYEQYF
TGCAGTGCCCTTCCCGGGTTAGCCTACGAGCAGTACTTC
>TRBJ2-2|NA|TRBV7-9|NA
CASSPRGPGNTGELFF
TGTGCCAGCAGCCCGCGGGGTCCGGGGAACACCGGGGAGCTGTTTTTT
>TRBJ2-3|NA|TRBV7-2|NA
CASSENSLARSDTQYF
TGTGCCAGCAGCGAAAACAGCCTAGCGAGATCAGATACGCAGTATTTT
>TRBJ1-6|NA|TRBV18|many
CASSPRGAASSYNSPLHF
TGTGCCAGCTCTCCGCGAGGGGCAGCGAGCTCCTATAATTCACCCCTCCACTTT
>TRBJ2-1|TRBD2|TRBV20-1|NA
CSARASGSDNEQFF
TGCAGTGCTAGAGCTAGCGGGAGCGACAATGAGCAGTTCTTC